This TCR beta chain came from a study of long-term antiretroviral therapy in people with HIV. Study-level points and caveats: All time points showed a repertoire dominated by clones expanded before ART.

The germline CDR1 and CDR2 sequences are SEHNR and FQNEAQ (reference sequence). The CDR3 sequence is 14 residues long. V gave up 0 bases and J gave up 6 bases; unmatched junction bases: 4. The United States was where all participants with HIV were treated. The libraries were made with immunoSEQ v3.0 at survey level. Method: immunoSEQ multiplex PCR; TCRdb's copy keeps in-frame clones and lacks some. In the table there are roughly 12,000 clones, around 80% of which are singletons. Of note for this clone: Antigen specificity is unknown.

This receptor was obtained from a man between 40 and 49 years old with HIV. The rearrangement links TRBV7-9 to TRBJ2-7; TRBD2 matches at 8 bases. Specimen: unsorted PBMCs, collected 1.2 years after starting antiretroviral therapy. The CDR3 region has the DNA TGTGCCAGCAGCTTAGCCCGCGGGGGGAGCGAGCAGTACTTC. This gives the protein CASSLARGGSEQYF.